One and the same sample provided the 11 T cell receptor beta chains below, sequenced in a study of OX40 agonist ivuxolimab in advanced cancers. This table comes from immunoSEQ multiplex PCR, and its TCRdb copy is limited to in-frame clones, with some not included. The top ten clones hold over 0.65% of a sample with about 89,000 clones, roughly 88% of them seen once. Material: CD4+ or CD8+ T cells sorted from blood, obtained in a trial of the OX40 agonist ivuxolimab. The receptor source for this set is an adult with an advanced solid tumor such as melanoma, head and neck, liver or kidney cancer.

This clone occurred once. The chain carries TRBV7-8 and TRBJ1-4; maybe TRBD1 (6 bases). Between the trimmed V and J ends, which lost 3 bases and 0 bases, there was a span of 11 bases. Germline CDR1 is SGHVS and CDR2 is FQNEAQ. This CDR3 spans 16 amino acids. The chain's CDR3 is CASSFGTLATNEKLFF. Written as DNA, the CDR3 is TGTGCCAGCAGCTTCGGGACACTTGCAACTAATGAAAAACTGTTTTTT.

This clone was counted a single time. The chain recombines TRBV18 with TRBJ2-7, with D possibly being TRBD2 (5 bases). The CDR3 extends over 14 amino acids. V was cut by 3 bases and J by 7 bases, with 16 bases left in between. Germline values: CDR1 KGHSH, CDR2 LQKENI. The CDR3 nucleotides read TGTGCCAGCTCACCCGGACTGAAAACGGGGGAGCAGTACTTC. Amino acids: CASSPGLKTGEQYF.

V usage is TRBV6-5 and J usage is TRBJ2-3, with 8 bases that match TRBD2. Germline CDR1 is MNHEY and CDR2 is SVGAGI. This CDR3 spans 15 amino acids. V dropped 6 bases and J dropped 6; count of bases not matched to a gene: 11. CDR3 coding DNA: TGTGCCAGCAGGCGGCCGCTCGGGAGGGAGGATACGCAGTATTTT. Its translation is CASRRPLGREDTQYF.

This chain links TRBV7-2 with TRBJ1-5, with D possibly being TRBD1 (6 bases). The V end lost 2 bases, the J end lost 8 bases, and 10 bases lay between the germline ends. Germline loops: CDR1 SGHTA, CDR2 FQGNSA. The CDR3 consists of 13 residues. CDR3 sequence: CASSLRRGEPQHF. The CDR3 coding sequence is TGTGCCAGCAGCTTAAGGAGGGGGGAGCCCCAGCATTTT.

This rearrangement joins TRBV28 to TRBJ1-2; tentatively, D is TRBD1 (5 bases). V lost 7 bases to trimming and J lost 5 bases, with 20 bases between them. The CDR3 length is 15 residues. The V gene's germline CDR1 is MDHEN and CDR2 SYDVKM. CDR3 sequence: CASIADGTSRYGYTF. The DNA for the CDR3 is TGTGCCAGCATTGCAGATGGGACCTCGCGGTATGGCTACACCTTC.

The chain links TRBV27 to TRBJ1-1; D remains unclear. There are 13 residues in the CDR3. The V end was cut by 5 bases, the J end by 0 bases, with 7 bases between. Per germline, CDR1 MNHEY and CDR2 SMNVEV (reference sequence). CDR3 sequence reads: CASSLLLNTEAFF. DNA for the CDR3: TGTGCCAGCAGTCTACTGCTGAACACTGAAGCTTTCTTT.

The chain couples TRBV7-9 to TRBJ1-1, with D maybe TRBD1 (6 bases). Germline V gene lookup returns CDR1 SEHNR and CDR2 FQNEAQ (reference sequence). The V end was cut by 4 bases, the J end by 12 bases, with 18 bases between. This CDR3 contains 13 residues. The CDR3 sequence: CASSSRQDSLTFF. The CDR3 DNA reads as TGTGCCAGCAGCTCAAGACAGGATAGTTTGACTTTCTTT.

The J gene is TRBJ2-3, the V gene TRBV7-2; D gene uncertain. Trimming left V 5 bases short and J 4 bases short, with 10 bases between. CDR3 size: 13 residues. CDR1 SGHTA and CDR2 FQGNSA come from the germline V gene. This CDR3 reads CASSPRRPDTQYF. CDR3 nucleotide sequence: TGTGCCAGCAGCCCTCGGAGACCAGATACGCAGTATTTT.

V gene TRBV6-5 combines with J gene TRBJ2-5; 9 positions match TRBD2. CDR1 and CDR2 from the germline V gene are MNHEY and SVGAGI. The CDR3 loop spans 13 amino acids. The junction had 8 bases not matched to a gene; V was cut back by 8 bases and J by 7 bases. The CDR3 coding sequence is TGTGCCAGCGGGGCGGGAGGGCCCGGGACCCAGTACTTC. Translating it yields CASGAGGPGTQYF.

The chain is built from TRBV28 and TRBJ2-1; TRBD2 matches 9 bases. The CDR3 loop spans 19 amino acids. With V trimmed by 1 base and J by 0 bases, 10 bases remained unmatched. Germline V gene data show CDR1 as MDHEN and CDR2 as SYDVKM. The CDR3 nucleotides read TGTGCCAGCAGTTTATTATTGACTAGCGGAGTGAGCTCCTACAATGAGCAGTTCTTC. Translated, it gives CASSLLLTSGVSSYNEQFF.

The chain uses TRBV9 and TRBJ2-2; D is ambiguous. V was cut by 5 bases and J by 0 bases, with 5 bases left in between. This CDR3 contains 13 residues. Per the germline V gene, CDR1 is SGDLS and CDR2 is YYNGEE. The CDR3 spells CASSISNTGELFF. CDR3 coding DNA: TGTGCCAGCAGTATATCGAACACCGGGGAGCTGTTTTTT.